The text below deals with one TCR beta chain. The junction shows a germline mismatch at one end, possibly a read error. Germline-derived CDR1 and CDR2 are MNHEY and SMNVEV (reference sequence). The CDR3 sequence is 11 residues long. Primers included in the PCR were 60 Vbeta and 13 Jbeta primers. This table comes from immunoSEQ multiplex PCR, and its TCRdb copy is limited to in-frame clones, with some not included. The repertoire has around 190,000 clones, 86% of them found once; the top ten carry roughly 0.33%. This entry comes from a study of cytomegalovirus exposure and HLA in healthy donors. Overall study: Of 398 genotyped donors, approximately 84% clustered with self-reported Caucasian donors.

This clonotype originated in a woman aged 30 to 39 in good health and CMV-seronegative. The chain joins TRBV27 to TRBJ2-7; 8 positions agree with TRBD2. Sequenced sample: PBMCs. CDR3 DNA: TGTGCCAGCAGGTTCCCGGGACTAGGCGTTTTC. It yields the protein CASRFPGLGVF.